This is a list of T cell receptor beta chains from one sample in a study of blood T cells in healthy people across ages. TCRdb reanalysed the 5' RACE reads using MiXCR and keeps one entry per CDR3 protein. In the table there are about 1.6 million distinct CDR3 sequences, approximately 32% of which are singletons. Sequencing used blood. These receptors all stem from a woman in her thirties in good health. The CDR3 runs from the conserved cysteine through the conserved F or W. A D gene is named only where the DNA matches it firmly. Part of the rows lack a size; the others show once, few, many or a class for expanded clones.

J gene: TRBJ1-4; V gene: TRBV27; CDR3 length: 15; D gene: NA; clone size: NA; CDR3 protein: CASSLSRGINEKLFF; CDR3 DNA: TGTGCCAGCAGTTTATCCCGGGGAATTAATGAAAAACTGTTTTTT
J gene: TRBJ1-4; V gene: TRBV5-1; CDR3 length: 14; D gene: NA; clone size: NA; CDR3 protein: CASSLAGDGEKLFF; CDR3 DNA: TGCGCCAGCAGCTTGGCAGGGGACGGTGAAAAACTGTTTTTT
J gene: TRBJ2-1; V gene: TRBV2; CDR3 length: 12; D gene: NA; clone size: NA; CDR3 protein: CASSERAGLQFF; CDR3 DNA: TGTGCCAGCAGTGAACGTGCAGGGTTGCAGTTCTTC
J gene: TRBJ2-5; V gene: TRBV4-1; CDR3 length: 17; D gene: NA; clone size: many; CDR3 protein: CASSQEDKPTNGETQYF; CDR3 DNA: TGCGCCAGCAGCCAAGAAGACAAACCCACTAATGGGGAGACCCAGTACTTC
J gene: TRBJ1-6; V gene: TRBV7-2; CDR3 length: 15; D gene: NA; clone size: NA; CDR3 protein: CASRPGAYGYSALHF; CDR3 DNA: TGTGCCAGCAGGCCAGGGGCCTACGGTTATTCGGCCCTCCACTTT
J gene: TRBJ2-7; V gene: TRBV9; CDR3 length: 13; D gene: NA; clone size: few; CDR3 protein: CASGGGPTYEQYF; CDR3 DNA: TGTGCCAGCGGAGGGGGCCCTACCTACGAGCAGTACTTC
J gene: TRBJ2-1; V gene: TRBV3-1; CDR3 length: 17; D gene: TRBD2; clone size: few; CDR3 protein: CASSQDLTSGGYNEQFF; CDR3 DNA: TGTGCCAGCAGCCAAGATCTTACTAGCGGGGGCTACAATGAGCAGTTCTTC
J gene: TRBJ1-1; V gene: TRBV9; CDR3 length: 14; D gene: NA; clone size: NA; CDR3 protein: CASSPGLGHTEAFF; CDR3 DNA: TGTGCCAGCAGCCCAGGATTGGGACATACTGAAGCTTTCTTT
J gene: TRBJ2-1; V gene: TRBV14; CDR3 length: 12; D gene: NA; clone size: many; CDR3 protein: CASSYSDNEQFF; CDR3 DNA: TGTGCCAGCAGCTACTCTGACAATGAGCAGTTCTTC
J gene: TRBJ2-3; V gene: TRBV5-1; CDR3 length: 15; D gene: NA; clone size: few; CDR3 protein: CASGVLDTSTDTQYF; CDR3 DNA: TGCGCCAGCGGTGTACTAGACACTAGCACAGATACGCAGTATTTT
J gene: TRBJ2-5; V gene: TRBV10-3; CDR3 length: 14; D gene: TRBD2; clone size: few; CDR3 protein: CATSGRDFQETQYF; CDR3 DNA: TGTGCCACTAGCGGGAGGGACTTCCAAGAGACCCAGTACTTC
J gene: TRBJ2-5; V gene: TRBV18; CDR3 length: 13; D gene: NA; clone size: NA; CDR3 protein: CASSPTVRETQYF; CDR3 DNA: TGTGCCAGCTCACCTACGGTTCGGGAGACCCAGTACTTC
J gene: TRBJ2-6; V gene: TRBV11-2; CDR3 length: 16; D gene: NA; clone size: NA; CDR3 protein: CASSLSVDSGANVLTF; CDR3 DNA: TGTGCCAGCAGCTTATCCGTTGACTCTGGGGCCAACGTCCTGACTTTC
J gene: TRBJ2-3; V gene: TRBV5-1; CDR3 length: 17; D gene: NA; clone size: few; CDR3 protein: CASSLARTGFGGDTQYF; CDR3 DNA: TGCGCCAGCAGCTTGGCCAGAACGGGATTTGGGGGAGATACGCAGTATTTT
J gene: TRBJ2-2; V gene: TRBV12-5; CDR3 length: 19; D gene: TRBD1; clone size: NA; CDR3 protein: CASGLVRGQGALDTGELFF; CDR3 DNA: TGTGCTAGTGGTTTGGTTCGGGGACAGGGGGCTTTGGATACCGGGGAGCTGTTTTTT
J gene: TRBJ2-7; V gene: TRBV21-1; CDR3 length: 14; D gene: NA; clone size: few; CDR3 protein: CASRGQAGFYEQYF; CDR3 DNA: TGTGCCAGCAGGGGGCAGGCAGGGTTCTACGAGCAGTACTTC
J gene: TRBJ1-1; V gene: TRBV30; CDR3 length: 13; D gene: NA; clone size: NA; CDR3 protein: CAWKGLGLTEAFF; CDR3 DNA: TGTGCCTGGAAAGGGCTTGGTTTGACTGAAGCTTTCTTT
J gene: TRBJ2-6; V gene: TRBV4-1; CDR3 length: 16; D gene: NA; clone size: few; CDR3 protein: CASSQDRIIGANVLTF; CDR3 DNA: TGCGCCAGCAGCCAAGATAGGATTATCGGGGCCAACGTCCTGACTTTC
J gene: TRBJ2-7; V gene: TRBV7-2; CDR3 length: 18; D gene: TRBD2; clone size: many; CDR3 protein: CASSLVGGLAGAIYEQYF; CDR3 DNA: TGTGCCAGCAGCTTAGTAGGGGGACTAGCGGGAGCAATCTACGAGCAGTACTTC
J gene: TRBJ2-5; V gene: TRBV3-1; CDR3 length: 11; D gene: NA; clone size: NA; CDR3 protein: CASSARGTQYF; CDR3 DNA: TGTGCCAGCAGCGCCCGCGGAACCCAGTACTTC
J gene: TRBJ1-4; V gene: TRBV20-1; CDR3 length: 18; D gene: NA; clone size: few; CDR3 protein: CSTRDVSERQRGDEKLFF; CDR3 DNA: TGCAGTACTAGAGATGTATCGGAGAGGCAAAGGGGAGATGAAAAACTGTTTTTT
J gene: TRBJ2-7; V gene: TRBV6-2/TRBV6-3; CDR3 length: 14; D gene: NA; clone size: NA; CDR3 protein: CASSQTSGTYEQDF; CDR3 DNA: TGTGCCAGCAGCCAGACTAGTGGGACCTACGAGCAGGACTTC
J gene: TRBJ2-5; V gene: TRBV11-2; CDR3 length: 14; D gene: NA; clone size: NA; CDR3 protein: CASSYSSDKETQYF; CDR3 DNA: TGTGCCAGCAGCTATTCTAGCGATAAAGAGACCCAGTACTTC
J gene: TRBJ1-2; V gene: TRBV10-3; CDR3 length: 15; D gene: NA; clone size: NA; CDR3 protein: CATQGSGTPNYGYTF; CDR3 DNA: TGTGCCACCCAGGGTTCCGGGACACCTAACTATGGCTACACCTTC
J gene: TRBJ2-1; V gene: TRBV28; CDR3 length: 15; D gene: NA; clone size: few; CDR3 protein: CASSRRESSYNEQFF; CDR3 DNA: TGTGCCAGCAGTAGGCGCGAAAGCTCCTACAATGAGCAGTTCTTC
J gene: TRBJ2-3; V gene: TRBV6-6; CDR3 length: 15; D gene: TRBD1; clone size: few; CDR3 protein: CASKTGTGRTDTQYF; CDR3 DNA: TGTGCCAGCAAAACCGGGACAGGACGCACAGATACGCAGTATTTT
J gene: TRBJ2-3; V gene: TRBV7-2; CDR3 length: 17; D gene: TRBD2; clone size: few; CDR3 protein: CASSFPLRAGVSDTQYF; CDR3 DNA: TGTGCCAGCAGCTTCCCCCTTAGGGCGGGAGTCTCAGATACGCAGTATTTT
J gene: TRBJ1-5; V gene: TRBV20-1; CDR3 length: 18; D gene: TRBD1; clone size: NA; CDR3 protein: CSAAPFGTGTNPHQPQHF; CDR3 DNA: TGCAGTGCTGCCCCGTTCGGGACAGGCACAAATCCCCATCAGCCCCAGCATTTT
J gene: TRBJ2-7; V gene: TRBV5-1; CDR3 length: 14; D gene: NA; clone size: NA; CDR3 protein: CASSRVGRVDEQYF; CDR3 DNA: TGCGCCAGCAGCCGGGTAGGCAGGGTCGACGAGCAGTACTTC
J gene: TRBJ2-7; V gene: TRBV25-1; CDR3 length: 14; D gene: TRBD2; clone size: NA; CDR3 protein: CASSVTSETYEQYF; CDR3 DNA: TGTGCCAGCAGTGTGACTAGCGAGACCTACGAGCAGTACTTC
J gene: TRBJ2-7; V gene: TRBV7-6; CDR3 length: 15; D gene: NA; clone size: few; CDR3 protein: CASSQYPGGAAEQYF; CDR3 DNA: TGTGCCAGCAGCCAATACCCAGGGGGGGCGGCCGAGCAGTACTTC
J gene: TRBJ2-5; V gene: TRBV2; CDR3 length: 13; D gene: TRBD1; clone size: NA; CDR3 protein: CATETGSQETQYF; CDR3 DNA: TGTGCCACCGAGACAGGGTCGCAAGAGACCCAGTACTTC
J gene: TRBJ2-5; V gene: TRBV12-3/TRBV12-4; CDR3 length: 18; D gene: TRBD2; clone size: NA; CDR3 protein: CASSLTGTSGKIQETQYF; CDR3 DNA: TGTGCCAGCAGCCTAACCGGGACTAGCGGTAAAATCCAAGAGACCCAGTACTTC
J gene: TRBJ1-2; V gene: TRBV27; CDR3 length: 15; D gene: NA; clone size: few; CDR3 protein: CASSLSRTGDYGYTF; CDR3 DNA: TGTGCCAGCAGTTTATCGAGGACGGGGGACTATGGCTACACCTTC
J gene: TRBJ2-3; V gene: TRBV5-4; CDR3 length: 16; D gene: TRBD1; clone size: NA; CDR3 protein: CASSLPGQGGGDTQYF; CDR3 DNA: TGTGCCAGCAGCTTGCCGGGACAGGGAGGGGGAGATACGCAGTATTTT
J gene: TRBJ2-7; V gene: TRBV28; CDR3 length: 14; D gene: NA; clone size: few; CDR3 protein: CASSQPDIPYEQYF; CDR3 DNA: TGTGCCAGCAGTCAACCGGACATTCCCTACGAGCAGTACTTC
J gene: TRBJ2-3; V gene: TRBV12-3/TRBV12-4; CDR3 length: 15; D gene: NA; clone size: NA; CDR3 protein: CASSTDGTSTDMQYF; CDR3 DNA: TGTGCCAGCAGTACGGACGGTACGAGCACAGATATGCAATATTTT
J gene: TRBJ2-3; V gene: TRBV4-1; CDR3 length: 15; D gene: NA; clone size: NA; CDR3 protein: CASSQVGQQSDTQYF; CDR3 DNA: TGCGCCAGCAGCCAAGTCGGACAGCAGAGCGATACGCAGTATTTT
J gene: TRBJ1-2; V gene: TRBV27; CDR3 length: 15; D gene: NA; clone size: NA; CDR3 protein: CASSPLPPAHYGYTF; CDR3 DNA: TGCGCCAGCAGTCCCCTTCCCCCAGCCCACTATGGCTACACCTTC
J gene: TRBJ1-5; V gene: TRBV20-1; CDR3 length: 16; D gene: NA; clone size: few; CDR3 protein: CSARDGHLYSNQPQHF; CDR3 DNA: TGCAGTGCTAGAGATGGACACCTCTATAGCAATCAGCCCCAGCATTTT
J gene: TRBJ2-3; V gene: TRBV6-1; CDR3 length: 15; D gene: NA; clone size: NA; CDR3 protein: CASSEMAGAPDTQYF; CDR3 DNA: TGTGCCAGCAGTGAAATGGCGGGGGCCCCGGATACGCAGTATTTT
J gene: TRBJ2-3; V gene: TRBV24-1; CDR3 length: 15; D gene: TRBD1; clone size: NA; CDR3 protein: CATSDSGQSTDTQYF; CDR3 DNA: TGTGCCACCAGTGATTCGGGACAGAGCACAGATACGCAGTATTTT
J gene: TRBJ2-1; V gene: TRBV20-1; CDR3 length: 18; D gene: TRBD2; clone size: many; CDR3 protein: CSATQTSGRRMGYNEQFF; CDR3 DNA: TGCAGTGCTACACAGACTAGCGGGAGACGGATGGGCTACAATGAGCAGTTCTTC
J gene: TRBJ2-5; V gene: TRBV5-1; CDR3 length: 16; D gene: TRBD2; clone size: many; CDR3 protein: CASSLAPSGAGETQYF; CDR3 DNA: TGCGCCAGCAGCTTGGCGCCTAGCGGGGCGGGGGAGACCCAGTACTTC
J gene: TRBJ2-6; V gene: TRBV5-1; CDR3 length: 18; D gene: NA; clone size: NA; CDR3 protein: CASSLRDGASSGANILTF; CDR3 DNA: TGCGCCAGCAGCTTGCGGGACGGGGCATCCTCTGGGGCCAACATCCTGACTTTC
J gene: TRBJ1-1; V gene: TRBV7-9; CDR3 length: 15; D gene: NA; clone size: NA; CDR3 protein: CASSPREDWNTEAFF; CDR3 DNA: TGTGCCAGCAGTCCCAGGGAGGATTGGAACACTGAAGCTTTCTTT